One sample yielded the 26 T cell receptor beta chains listed below, sequenced in a study of blood T cell repertoires in COVID-19. Repertoires were generated with immunoSEQ multiplex PCR, while TCRdb's copy carries only in-frame clones and drops some. This table has approximately 440,000 clones, around 88% appearing once. Sequencing input: peripheral blood. These receptors all come from a woman in her forties or fifties with COVID-19, enrolled during active disease.

The V and J genes are TRBV5-8 and TRBJ2-4; no reliable D call. Germline CDR1 is SGHTS and CDR2 is YDEGEE. The CDR3 totals 15 residues. V lost 4 bases to trimming and J lost 0 bases, with 11 bases between them. This CDR3 is CASSNWALAKNIQYF. For the CDR3, the DNA is TGTGCCAGCAGCAATTGGGCCTTAGCCAAAAACATTCAGTACTTC.

The V and J genes are TRBV5-3 and TRBJ1-2; D gene uncertain. TRBV5-3 is reported as an ORF; its role is uncertain. The CDR3 runs to 15 residues. The V and J ends lost 6 bases and 0 bases respectively, with 15 bases between them. The CDR3 spells CARNGIGKANYGYTF. Written as DNA, the CDR3 is TGTGCCAGAAACGGAATCGGGAAAGCTAACTATGGCTACACCTTC.

The chain joins TRBV5-1 to TRBJ1-6, with 9 positions matching TRBD1. This CDR3 has 15 residues. Per germline, CDR1 SGHRS and CDR2 YFSETQ. V was clipped by 6 bases and J by 9 bases; unmatched bases: 10. Written as DNA, the CDR3 is TGCGCCAGCAACTTCGGGACAGGGATAAGTTCACCCCTCCACTTT. It encodes CASNFGTGISSPLHF.

The CDR3 loop is CSASGLGYTF. The DNA of the CDR3 is TGCAGTGCTAGCGGACTTGGCTACACCTTC. The chain combines TRBV20-1 with TRBJ1-2; D is unclear. This CDR3 spans 10 amino acids. Deletions cut 3 bases from V and 7 bases from J, with 6 bases between. The germline gives CDR1 DFQATT, CDR2 SNEGSKA (reference sequence).

V is TRBV24-1 and J is TRBJ2-3; 8 bases line up with TRBD2. The CDR3 runs to 17 residues. The V gene's germline CDR1 is KGHDR and CDR2 SFDVKD. V was pared by 4 bases and J by 0 bases, with 8 bases of the junction left unmatched. The CDR3 DNA sequence: TGTGCCACCAGTGACATGGAGACTAGCGCTAGCACAGATACGCAGTATTTT. It specifies CATSDMETSASTDTQYF.

V is TRBV9 and J is TRBJ2-7, with 9 bases fitting TRBD1. The trim removed 3 bases at V and 0 bases at J, leaving 1 base unmatched. The germline gives CDR1 SGDLS, CDR2 YYNGEE. The CDR3 sequence is 14 residues long. The CDR3 spells CASSGTGASYEQYF. For the CDR3, the DNA is TGTGCCAGCAGCGGGACAGGGGCCTCCTACGAGCAGTACTTC.

V gene TRBV29-1 combines with J gene TRBJ1-1; no clear D gene. The CDR3 extends over 13 amino acids. V shed 3 bases and J shed 5 bases, with 13 bases lying between them. Germline V CDR1 and CDR2: SQVTM, ANQGSEA. The CDR3 region has the DNA TGCAGCGTTGATAAGGGCCGAGGGACTGAAGCTTTCTTT. Its protein product is CSVDKGRGTEAFF.

The V and J genes are TRBV19 and TRBJ2-5, with 10 bases matching TRBD1. Germline assignment: CDR1 LNHDA and CDR2 SQIVND (reference sequence). The CDR3 has 13 amino acids. Trimming removed 7 bases from V and 7 bases from J; junction bases left unmatched: 6. The CDR3 nucleotides are TGTGCCAGTACCGAAGGACAGGGGGGGACCCAGTACTTC. Translated: CASTEGQGGTQYF.

The J gene is TRBJ2-1, the V gene TRBV7-9; D unclear. The CDR3 covers 11 residues. The germline CDR1 and CDR2 sequences are SEHNR and FQNEAQ (reference sequence). V was trimmed by 4 bases and J by 5 bases, leaving 3 bases between them. The CDR3 is CASSSDNEQFF. Here the CDR3 DNA reads TGTGCCAGCAGCTCGGACAATGAGCAGTTCTTC.

The chain combines TRBV6-1 with TRBJ1-1; D ambiguous. The CDR3 has 14 amino acids. V was cut by 2 bases and J by 2 bases, with 9 bases left in between. The germline V gene has CDR1 MNHNS and CDR2 SASEGT. The CDR3 nucleotides read TGTGCCAGCAGTGAAACCAGACTCAACACTGAAGCTTTCTTT. This translates into CASSETRLNTEAFF.

DNA for the CDR3: TGCAGCGTCGGACTAGCGTCGGCAATCTTCAACAATGAGCAGTTCTTC. Amino acid sequence: CSVGLASAIFNNEQFF. This chain connects TRBV29-1 to TRBJ2-1; 9 bases agree with TRBD2. CDR1 is SQVTM, CDR2 ANQGSEA, per germline. The V and J ends lost 6 bases and 5 bases, in that order; junction bases with no gene match: 14. The CDR3 totals 16 residues.

V usage is TRBV5-1 and J usage is TRBJ1-2; 9 bases match TRBD1. V was pared by 3 bases and J by 5 bases, with 8 bases of the junction left unmatched. The CDR3 spans 15 residues. Germline CDR1 and CDR2: SGHRS and YFSETQ. CDR3 residues: CASSSRTGGAYGYTF. In nucleotides, the CDR3 is TGCGCCAGCAGCTCCCGTACAGGGGGCGCGTATGGCTACACCTTC. Full variable domain (remainder filled in from reference TRBV5-1 and TRBJ1-2): KAGVTQTPRYLIKTRGQQVTLSCSPISGHRSVSWYQQTPGQGLQFLFEYFSETQRNKGNFPGRFSGRQFSNSRSEMNVSTLELGDSALYLCASSSRTGGAYGYTFGSGTRLTVV.

This clone was recorded only once. The chain uses TRBV7-8 and TRBJ1-2; 7 nucleotides match TRBD1. Per germline, CDR1 SGHVS and CDR2 FQNEAQ. The CDR3 extends over 14 amino acids. V trimming: 4 bases; J trimming: 3 bases; junction bases outside the gene matches: 5. The CDR3 DNA is TGTGCCAGCAGCTGGGGACAGACTGACTATGGCTACACCTTC. Translating gives CASSWGQTDYGYTF.

The CDR3 sequence: CASSPREMNEQFF. The CDR3 bases are TGTGCCAGCTCACCGCGGGAGATGAATGAGCAGTTCTTC. The chain joins TRBV18 to TRBJ2-1; TRBD2 matches at 7 bases. V shed 3 bases, J shed 7 bases, and the junction held 3 bases outside the gene matches. CDR1 and CDR2 from the germline V gene are KGHSH and LQKENI. This CDR3 spans 13 amino acids.

This chain connects TRBV30 to TRBJ1-2; 7 nucleotides agree with TRBD1. The CDR3 is made up of 14 amino acids. The junction had 11 bases not matched to a gene; V was cut back by 2 bases and J by 8 bases. The germline V gene encodes CDR1 GTSNPN and CDR2 SVGIG (reference sequence). The CDR3: CAWSTSHTGVGYTF. The CDR3 nucleotides read TGTGCCTGGAGTACCTCTCATACAGGGGTCGGCTACACCTTC.

The chain carries TRBV28 and TRBJ1-2, with a possible D match to TRBD1 (5 bases). In germline, CDR1 is MDHEN, CDR2 SYDVKM. The V gene lost 4 bases and the J gene lost 4 bases, with 7 bases spanning the gap. CDR3 length: 12 amino acids. CDR3 in amino acids: CASSSGGYGYTF. For the CDR3, the DNA is TGTGCCAGCAGTTCCGGGGGCTATGGCTACACCTTC.

This clone is a singleton in its sample. The gene calls are TRBV11-2 and TRBJ1-6, with 9 positions matching TRBD1. The CDR3 is 18 residues long. Germline V gene data show CDR1 as SGHAT and CDR2 as FQNNGV. V lost 3 bases, J lost 0 bases, and 6 bases stayed unmatched. The CDR3 sequence is CASSFGTGKVSYNSPLHF. CDR3 nucleotides: TGTGCCAGCAGCTTTGGGACAGGGAAGGTCTCCTATAATTCACCCCTCCACTTT.

The rearrangement joins TRBV27 to TRBJ1-1; 8 positions agree with TRBD1. Germline CDR1 and CDR2: MNHEY and SMNVEV (reference sequence). This CDR3 region has 12 residues. V trimming: 5 bases; J trimming: 6 bases; junction bases outside the gene matches: 2. CDR3 sequence: CASSDRGAEAFF. In nucleotides, the CDR3 is TGTGCCAGCAGTGACAGGGGCGCTGAAGCTTTCTTT.

The chain combines TRBV12-3 or TRBV12-4 with TRBJ1-2; no clear D. The V end lost 2 bases, the J end lost 4 bases, and 5 bases lay between the germline ends. The CDR3 spans 12 residues. CDR3 DNA sequence: TGTGCCAGCAGTTTATCAGTCTATGGCTACACCTTC. Amino acid sequence: CASSLSVYGYTF.

The chain uses TRBV4-1 and TRBJ1-4; no definite D call. The V and J ends lost 1 base and 7 bases respectively, with 7 bases between them. CDR3 size: 13 residues. Germline V lookup: CDR1 MGHRA, CDR2 YSYEKL. CDR3 in amino acids: CASSQVPGEKLFF. CDR3 DNA sequence: TGCGCCAGCAGCCAAGTCCCGGGTGAAAAACTGTTTTTT.

This chain uses TRBV15 with TRBJ1-1, with a tentative D call TRBD1 (5 bases). Per germline, CDR1 LNHNV and CDR2 YYDKDF (reference sequence). The CDR3 has 15 amino acids. V lost 5 bases and J 8 bases, leaving 21 bases between the germline ends. The CDR3 DNA sequence: TGTGCCACCAGCCTAAACTCTATTACAGGAGACGAAGCTTTCTTT. Encoded protein: CATSLNSITGDEAFF.

The gene calls are TRBV30 and TRBJ2-3, with TRBD2 as a possible D gene (5 bases). The germline gives CDR1 GTSNPN, CDR2 SVGIG (reference sequence). The CDR3 runs to 14 residues. V was clipped by 1 base and J by 4 bases, with 12 bases between them. CDR3 sequence (DNA): TGTGCCTGGAGTGAGTTCCTTAGCGCAGATACGCAGTATTTT. Translation gives CAWSEFLSADTQYF.

The chain recombines TRBV30 with TRBJ1-4, with D possibly matching TRBD1 (6 bases). Trimming removed 6 bases from V and 6 bases from J, with 17 bases in between. CDR3 length: 14 residues. The germline V gene encodes CDR1 GTSNPN and CDR2 SVGIG (reference sequence). Here the CDR3 reads CACPQFGGDEKLFF. CDR3 bases: TGTGCCTGCCCCCAGTTTGGGGGCGATGAAAAACTGTTTTTT.

The chain recombines TRBV4-2 with TRBJ1-2, with a possible D match to TRBD1 (5 bases). CDR1 LGHNA and CDR2 YNFKEQ come from the germline V gene. The CDR3 sequence is 12 residues long. Trimming took off 8 bases at V and 10 bases at J, with 17 bases between the two ends. DNA for the CDR3: TGTGCCAGCGCGGGGACGTCCAATTTCTACACCTTC. Residues: CASAGTSNFYTF.

This clone was detected only once. The CDR3 sequence is CASNPDSTTDTQYF. In DNA form, the CDR3 reads TGTGCCAGCAACCCCGACAGCACCACAGATACGCAGTATTTT. The chain uses TRBV5-4 and TRBJ2-3, with D maybe TRBD1 (5 bases). The V gene's germline CDR1 is SGHNT and CDR2 YYREEE (reference sequence). V was trimmed by 6 bases and J by 2 bases, leaving 13 bases between them. This CDR3 has 14 residues.

V and J are TRBV3-1 (or the pseudogene TRBV3-2) and TRBJ2-1; 9 positions agree with TRBD1. The CDR3 runs 15 residues. V was pared by 2 bases and J by 6 bases, with 5 bases of the junction left unmatched. Germline values: CDR1 LGHDT, CDR2 YNNKEL (reference sequence). The CDR3 region is CASSQPQGASNEQFF. In DNA, the CDR3 is TGTGCCAGCAGCCAACCACAGGGGGCAAGCAATGAGCAGTTCTTC.